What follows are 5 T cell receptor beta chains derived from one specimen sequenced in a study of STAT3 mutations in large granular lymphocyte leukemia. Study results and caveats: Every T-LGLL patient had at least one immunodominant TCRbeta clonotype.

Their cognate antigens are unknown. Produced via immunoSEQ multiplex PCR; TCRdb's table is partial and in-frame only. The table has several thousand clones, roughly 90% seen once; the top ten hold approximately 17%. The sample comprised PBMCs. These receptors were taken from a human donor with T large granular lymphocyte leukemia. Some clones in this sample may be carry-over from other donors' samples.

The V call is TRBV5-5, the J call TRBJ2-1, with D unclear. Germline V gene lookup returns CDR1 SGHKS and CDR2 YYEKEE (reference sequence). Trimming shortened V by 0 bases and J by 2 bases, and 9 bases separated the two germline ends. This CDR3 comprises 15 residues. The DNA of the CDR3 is TGTGCCAGCAGCTTGGATGTCAGGACCTACAATGAGCAGTTCTTC. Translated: CASSLDVRTYNEQFF.

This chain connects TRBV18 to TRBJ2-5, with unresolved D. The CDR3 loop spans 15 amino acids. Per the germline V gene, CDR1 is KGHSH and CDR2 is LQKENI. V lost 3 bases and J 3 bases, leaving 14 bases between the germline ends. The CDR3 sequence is CASSPNTGQKETQYF. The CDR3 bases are TGTGCCAGCTCACCGAACACCGGCCAGAAAGAGACCCAGTACTTC.

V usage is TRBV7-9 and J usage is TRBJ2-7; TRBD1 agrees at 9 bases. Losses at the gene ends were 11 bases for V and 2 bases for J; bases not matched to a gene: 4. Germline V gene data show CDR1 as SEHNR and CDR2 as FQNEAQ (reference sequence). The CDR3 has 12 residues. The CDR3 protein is CAAGTGPYEQYF. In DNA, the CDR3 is TGTGCCGCCGGGACAGGGCCCTACGAGCAGTACTTC.

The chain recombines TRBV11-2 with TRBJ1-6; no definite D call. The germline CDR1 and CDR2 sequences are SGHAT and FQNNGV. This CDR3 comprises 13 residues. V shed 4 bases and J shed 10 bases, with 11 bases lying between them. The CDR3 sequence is CASSSPGGSPLHF. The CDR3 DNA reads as TGTGCCAGCAGCTCCCCGGGAGGGTCACCCCTCCACTTT.

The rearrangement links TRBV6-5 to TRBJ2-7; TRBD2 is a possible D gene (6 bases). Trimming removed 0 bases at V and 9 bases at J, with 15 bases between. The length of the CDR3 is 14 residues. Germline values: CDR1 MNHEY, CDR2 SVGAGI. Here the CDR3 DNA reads TGTGCCAGCAGTTACTCGAGGGACTCTGGGGTGCAGTACTTC. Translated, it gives CASSYSRDSGVQYF.